The 14 T cell receptor beta chains below all came from one sample that was sequenced in a study of blood T cells in healthy people across ages. Primers used in a second PCR of about 6 to 11 cycles were a sample-barcoded 5' primer and a J-beta primer mix. TCRdb reprocessed the 5' RACE reads via MiXCR and lists one record per CDR3 protein. The data show 980,000 or so distinct CDR3 sequences, with roughly 52% seen just once and roughly an eighth held by the top ten. Sequencing was done on a sample of blood. The receptors come from a man aged 25 to 40 in good health.

The rearrangement links TRBV20-1 to TRBJ2-5; 8 bases align to TRBD1. After removal of 1 base from V and 5 bases from J, the junction contained 12 bases not matched to a gene. CDR1 DFQATT and CDR2 SNEGSKA come from the germline V gene (reference sequence). The CDR3 runs to 16 residues. CDR3 nucleotide sequence: TGCAGTGCTAGAGCCGACAGGGGTGCTTATATTGAGACCCAGTACTTC. As protein: CSARADRGAYIETQYF.

This clonotype was recorded only once. CDR3 amino acids: CATSTGTSGGNEQFF. The CDR3, as DNA: TGTGCCACGTCCACCGGGACTAGCGGGGGCAATGAGCAGTTCTTC. This chain connects TRBV6-1 to TRBJ2-1; 14 nucleotides match TRBD2. This CDR3 contains 15 residues. Per germline, CDR1 MNHNS and CDR2 SASEGT. The trim removed 10 bases at V and 6 bases at J, leaving 8 bases unmatched.

V gene TRBV20-1 combines with J gene TRBJ2-1; D is undetermined. V lost 8 bases, J lost 5 bases, and 10 bases lay in between. The germline V gene encodes CDR1 DFQATT and CDR2 SNEGSKA (reference sequence). CDR3 length equals 11 residues. The DNA for the CDR3 is TGCAGTTCAACAGATAACAATGAGCAGTTCTTC. Its protein product is CSSTDNNEQFF.

The V and J genes are TRBV20-1 and TRBJ2-3; D is perhaps TRBD2 (5 bases). Germline loops: CDR1 DFQATT, CDR2 SNEGSKA (reference sequence). Deletions cut 3 bases from V and 4 bases from J, with 14 bases between. The CDR3 runs to 14 residues. CDR3 protein: CSARVPGVADTQYF. As DNA, the CDR3 is TGCAGTGCTAGGGTCCCCGGGGTGGCAGATACGCAGTATTTT.

This clonotype was found once. The DNA for the CDR3 is TGTGCCAGCTCACCAGGGGCGCGGGAAGCTTTCTTT. Translating it yields CASSPGAREAFF. The V gene is TRBV18, the J gene TRBJ1-1; perhaps TRBD1 as D (5 bases). The CDR3 has 12 amino acids. V lost 2 bases, J lost 8 bases, and 9 bases lay in between. In germline, CDR1 is KGHSH, CDR2 LQKENI.

This clonotype was seen more than once but under ten times. The V call is TRBV6-1, the J call TRBJ2-5; weak D call: TRBD2 (5 bases). V dropped 8 bases and J dropped 1 base, with 14 bases sitting between them. This CDR3 region has 14 residues. Per the germline V gene, CDR1 is MNHNS and CDR2 is SASEGT. The DNA for the CDR3 is TGTGCCAGCCTGGGAGAGTTAGCCCAAGAGACCCAGTACTTC. It translates to CASLGELAQETQYF.

For the CDR3, the DNA is TGCAGCGTTGAAGGAGCCGGGATCAACACCGGGGAGCTGTTTTTT. This translates into CSVEGAGINTGELFF. The V gene is TRBV29-1, the J gene TRBJ2-2; perhaps TRBD2 as D (5 bases). V lost 1 base, J lost 2 bases, and 11 bases lay in between. CDR1 SQVTM and CDR2 ANQGSEA come from the germline V gene. The CDR3 length is 15 residues.

This clonotype has just a few counts. The chain employs TRBV5-4 and TRBJ2-1, with D unresolved. This CDR3 contains 16 residues. The V and J ends lost 4 bases and 8 bases respectively, with 22 bases between them. The germline V gene has CDR1 SGHNT and CDR2 YYREEE (reference sequence). For the CDR3, the DNA is TGTGCCAGCAGCCGAGGCGGTAAGGGCCGTATTCATGAGCAGTTCTTC. Protein product: CASSRGGKGRIHEQFF.

The J gene is TRBJ2-5, the V gene TRBV28, with 8 positions matching TRBD1. TRBJ2-7 matches the DNA end more closely, so the J call is doubtful. This CDR3 is 13 amino acids long. The V gene's germline CDR1 is MDHEN and CDR2 SYDVKM. DNA of the CDR3: TGTGCCAGCAGGGGACAGGTGCTCGACGAGCAGTACTTC. Protein product: CASRGQVLDEQYF.

The V call is TRBV7-2, the J call TRBJ2-3, with D perhaps matching TRBD2 (7 bases). V lost 7 bases to trimming and J lost 1 base, with 15 bases between them. Germline loops: CDR1 SGHTA, CDR2 FQGNSA. The CDR3 contains 15 residues. Here the CDR3 DNA reads TGTGCCAGCACCCTAGTGGGGGGGCGCACAGATACGCAGTATTTT. It translates to CASTLVGGRTDTQYF.

The CDR3, as DNA: TGCGCCAGCAGCCCCTCGGCACCCCCGTTAGATACGCAGTATTTT. Translation gives CASSPSAPPLDTQYF. This rearrangement joins TRBV5-1 to TRBJ2-3; D unclear. The length of the CDR3 is 15 residues. Germline CDR1 and CDR2: SGHRS and YFSETQ. Trimming removed 4 bases at V and 5 bases at J, with 17 bases between.

This chain links TRBV7-9 with TRBJ1-4; no firm D call. Trimming cost V 5 bases and J 2 bases, with 12 bases left between them. The CDR3 has 15 residues. Germline V gives CDR1 SEHNR, CDR2 FQNEAQ (reference sequence). CDR3 protein: CASSIITDTNEKLFF. In DNA, the CDR3 is TGTGCCAGCAGCATCATTACGGATACTAATGAAAAACTGTTTTTT.

This clonotype was picked up one time. The V gene is TRBV20-1, the J gene TRBJ2-4, with 7 positions matching TRBD2. The J call could be wrong; TRBJ2-7 is a better fit for the DNA end. The CDR3 length is 13 residues. Germline CDR1 reads DFQATT; CDR2 reads SNEGSKA (reference sequence). CDR3 region: CSATGGSTYEQYF. The CDR3 region has the DNA TGCAGTGCTACCGGGGGGTCTACCTACGAGCAGTACTTC.

The CDR3 nucleotides are TGCAGTGCTAGAGTGGCTAGCGGGGGGGGGTTACAAGAGACCCAGTACTTC. It is translated as CSARVASGGGLQETQYF. V gene TRBV20-1 combines with J gene TRBJ2-5, with 12 bases fitting TRBD2. The CDR3 loop spans 17 amino acids. Germline CDR1 is DFQATT and CDR2 is SNEGSKA (reference sequence). Losses at the gene ends were 1 base for V and 2 bases for J; bases not matched to a gene: 8.